This is a list of T cell receptor beta chains from one sample in a study of cytomegalovirus exposure and HLA in healthy donors. Here immunoSEQ multiplex PCR was the method, and the copy in TCRdb shows in-frame clones only, minus some. This sample yields over 100,000 clones, of which about four fifths are seen a single time; about 1.5% belongs to the top ten. Sequencing was performed on PBMCs. Source of these receptors: a woman in her 40s in good health and CMV-seronegative. Each CDR3 is given with its conserved first and last residue. The D gene is left open where the match is weak. Some rows have no size entry. The others give once, few or many, or a class for an expanded clone.

J: TRBJ2-7; size: -; D: TRBD1; V: TRBV29-1; CDR3: CSTRQGQGHEQYF; DNA: TGCAGCACCAGACAGGGTCAGGGGCACGAGCAGTACTTC
J: TRBJ2-1; size: -; D: TRBD1; V: TRBV10-3; CDR3: CAISISGTGGYNEQFF; DNA: TGTGCCATCAGTATCTCCGGTACAGGGGGTTACAATGAGCAGTTCTTC
J: TRBJ1-6; size: -; D: TRBD1; V: TRBV15; CDR3: CATSRDQGVSYSPLHF; DNA: TGTGCCACCAGCAGAGATCAGGGGGTTTCGTATTCACCCCTCCACTTT
J: TRBJ1-2; size: -; D: -; V: TRBV29-1; CDR3: CSVDPPGGGYTF; DNA: TGCAGCGTTGATCCCCCCGGAGGTGGCTACACCTTC
J: TRBJ2-1; size: -; D: -; V: TRBV6-6; CDR3: CASSYSGVFNEQFF; DNA: TGTGCCAGCAGTTACTCCGGGGTTTTCAATGAGCAGTTCTTC
J: TRBJ2-7; size: -; D: TRBD1; V: TRBV6-5; CDR3: CASSYSETGYSYEQYF; DNA: TGTGCCAGCAGTTACTCAGAGACAGGGTACTCCTACGAGCAGTACTTC
J: TRBJ1-5; size: few; D: -; V: TRBV27; CDR3: CASSVLDSNQPQHF; DNA: TGTGCCAGCAGTGTCTTAGATAGCAATCAGCCCCAGCATTTT
J: TRBJ1-5; size: -; D: -; V: TRBV2; CDR3: CASSLDGSNQPQHF; DNA: TGTGCCAGCAGTCTTGACGGGAGCAATCAGCCCCAGCATTTT
J: TRBJ2-5; size: -; D: TRBD2; V: TRBV27; CDR3: CASSSLAGGSGETQYF; DNA: TGTGCCAGCAGTTCACTAGCGGGGGGGTCGGGGGAGACCCAGTACTTC
J: TRBJ2-1; size: -; D: TRBD1; V: TRBV4-2; CDR3: CASSPGTDLYNEQFF; DNA: TGTGCCAGCAGCCCTGGGACAGACCTATACAATGAGCAGTTCTTC
J: TRBJ1-2; size: -; D: -; V: TRBV6-5; CDR3: CASSYEYRANYGYTF; DNA: TGTGCCAGCAGTTACGAGTACAGGGCTAACTATGGCTACACCTTC
J: TRBJ1-6; size: -; D: -; V: TRBV19; CDR3: CASKPRWGANSYNSPLHF; DNA: TGTGCCAGTAAACCCCGGTGGGGCGCAAACTCCTATAATTCACCCCTCCACTTT
J: TRBJ1-2; size: few; D: -; V: TRBV14; CDR3: CASSQKIQGSLYGYTF; DNA: TGTGCCAGCAGCCAGAAAATACAGGGTTCCCTCTATGGCTACACCTTC
J: TRBJ1-2; size: -; D: TRBD1; V: TRBV9; CDR3: CASSAIGTEGGGYTF; DNA: TGTGCCAGCAGCGCGATCGGGACAGAAGGAGGGGGCTACACCTTC
J: TRBJ1-1; size: -; D: -; V: TRBV4-2; CDR3: CASSPPGQRKAFF; DNA: TGTGCCAGCAGCCCCCCTGGACAGAGGAAAGCTTTCTTT
J: TRBJ2-7; size: -; D: TRBD1; V: TRBV28; CDR3: CASRSPGTGGYEQYF; DNA: TGTGCCAGCAGAAGCCCCGGGACAGGGGGCTACGAGCAGTACTTC
J: TRBJ1-5; size: -; D: TRBD1; V: TRBV5-1; CDR3: CASSSAPLDRAREQPQHF; DNA: TGCGCCAGCAGCTCGGCCCCCCTGGACAGGGCACGGGAGCAGCCCCAGCATTTT
J: TRBJ1-2; size: -; D: TRBD1; V: TRBV19; CDR3: CASSRATSTQGSARGYTF; DNA: TGTGCCAGTAGTCGAGCAACCTCTACACAGGGGTCGGCGCGAGGCTACACCTTC
J: TRBJ1-4; size: once; D: -; V: TRBV7-3; CDR3: CASSSGLNEKLFF; DNA: TGTGCCAGCAGCTCAGGCCTTAATGAAAAACTGTTTTTT
J: TRBJ1-1; size: -; D: TRBD1; V: TRBV7-2; CDR3: CASSPTGGVTEAFF; DNA: TGTGCCAGCAGCCCTACAGGGGGGGTCACTGAAGCTTTCTTT
J: TRBJ1-2; size: -; D: TRBD1; V: TRBV19; CDR3: CASSDGQASLNYGYTF; DNA: TGTGCCAGTAGTGACGGACAGGCTTCTCTAAACTATGGCTACACCTTC
J: TRBJ1-2; size: -; D: -; V: TRBV18; CDR3: CASSPVGQSFNYGYTF; DNA: TGTGCCAGCTCACCGGTCGGACAGTCTTTTAACTATGGCTACACCTTC
J: TRBJ1-4; size: -; D: -; V: TRBV6-5; CDR3: CASSYSGATNEKLFF; DNA: TGTGCCAGCAGTTACTCCGGAGCAACTAATGAAAAACTGTTTTTT
J: TRBJ1-3; size: once; D: TRBD1; V: TRBV18; CDR3: CASSPIDRGKIGNTIYF; DNA: TGTGCCAGCTCACCAATCGACAGGGGGAAGATCGGAAACACCATATATTTT
J: TRBJ1-5; size: -; D: -; V: TRBV6-6; CDR3: CASTTPTEVQRPQHF; DNA: TGTGCCAGCACAACCCCCACGGAGGTCCAGAGGCCCCAGCATTTT
J: TRBJ2-1; size: few; D: TRBD2; V: TRBV9; CDR3: CASSASGGEYNEQFF; DNA: TGTGCCAGCAGCGCTAGCGGGGGGGAATACAATGAGCAGTTCTTC
J: TRBJ1-1; size: -; D: TRBD1; V: TRBV29-1; CDR3: CSVEDVQGGAFF; DNA: TGCAGCGTTGAAGATGTCCAGGGGGGAGCTTTCTTT
J: TRBJ2-1; size: -; D: TRBD1; V: TRBV13; CDR3: CASSLGGTGDNEQFF; DNA: TGTGCCAGCAGTCTGGGGGGGACAGGGGACAATGAGCAGTTCTTC
J: TRBJ1-4; size: -; D: -; V: TRBV5-4; CDR3: CASSLGTAQGEKLFF; DNA: TGTGCCAGCAGCTTGGGGACGGCCCAGGGGGAAAAACTGTTTTTT
J: TRBJ2-1; size: -; D: -; V: TRBV2; CDR3: CASSEGAYNNEQFF; DNA: TGTGCCAGCAGTGAAGGGGCCTACAACAATGAGCAGTTCTTC
J: TRBJ1-2; size: -; D: -; V: TRBV5-4; CDR3: CASRLGGKYGYTF; DNA: TGTGCCAGCAGGCTAGGGGGAAAGTATGGCTACACCTTC
J: TRBJ2-5; size: -; D: -; V: TRBV5-4; CDR3: CASSLGQRQETQYF; DNA: TGTGCCAGCAGCCTAGGACAGCGGCAAGAGACCCAGTACTTC
J: TRBJ2-1; size: -; D: -; V: TRBV6-1; CDR3: CASTLTGNEQFF; DNA: TGTGCCAGCACCCTCACAGGGAATGAGCAGTTCTTC
J: TRBJ2-5; size: -; D: -; V: TRBV7-3; CDR3: CASSLLAEETQYF; DNA: TGTGCCAGCAGCCTCCTGGCAGAAGAGACCCAGTACTTC
J: TRBJ1-2; size: -; D: TRBD1; V: TRBV19; CDR3: CASSIPLAGYRGHYGYTF; DNA: TGTGCCAGTAGTATCCCTCTAGCGGGGTACAGGGGACACTATGGCTACACCTTC
J: TRBJ1-1; size: -; D: -; V: TRBV5-4; CDR3: CASSLGPTATEAFF; DNA: TGTGCCAGCAGCTTGGGCCCGACAGCAACTGAAGCTTTCTTT
J: TRBJ1-5; size: -; D: TRBD1; V: TRBV19; CDR3: CASSMGDRINQPQHF; DNA: TGTGCCAGTAGTATGGGGGACAGGATCAATCAGCCCCAGCATTTT
J: TRBJ1-1; size: once; D: TRBD1; V: TRBV5-6; CDR3: CASSLARGSGTEAFF; DNA: TGTGCCAGCAGCTTGGCCAGGGGGAGTGGCACTGAAGCTTTCTTT
J: TRBJ2-5; size: -; D: TRBD2; V: TRBV2; CDR3: CASTHRGGQETQYF; DNA: TGTGCCAGCACTCACCGGGGGGGCCAAGAGACCCAGTACTTC
J: TRBJ1-2; size: -; D: TRBD1; V: TRBV6-1; CDR3: CASSEPTGPNYGYTF; DNA: TGTGCCAGCAGTGAGCCGACAGGGCCCAACTATGGCTACACCTTC
J: TRBJ1-2; size: -; D: -; V: TRBV7-9; CDR3: CASSLALTGYGYTF; DNA: TGTGCCAGCAGCTTAGCGCTTACAGGCTATGGCTACACCTTC
J: TRBJ2-7; size: -; D: -; V: TRBV4-3; CDR3: CASSQVLQPEYEQYF; DNA: TGCGCCAGCAGCCAAGTTCTACAGCCTGAATACGAGCAGTACTTC
J: TRBJ1-1; size: once; D: TRBD1; V: TRBV7-8; CDR3: CASSLNTVGSYGQGVPEAFF; DNA: TGTGCCAGCAGCTTAAATACGGTCGGATCCTACGGACAGGGTGTTCCTGAAGCTTTCTTT
J: TRBJ1-2; size: -; D: -; V: TRBV18; CDR3: CASSHRRDYGYTF; DNA: TGTGCCAGCTCACACCGACGGGACTATGGCTACACCTTC
J: TRBJ1-2; size: -; D: TRBD1; V: TRBV6-1; CDR3: CASRESSGGVSYGYTF; DNA: TGTGCCAGCAGGGAATCTTCAGGGGGCGTCAGCTATGGCTACACCTTC